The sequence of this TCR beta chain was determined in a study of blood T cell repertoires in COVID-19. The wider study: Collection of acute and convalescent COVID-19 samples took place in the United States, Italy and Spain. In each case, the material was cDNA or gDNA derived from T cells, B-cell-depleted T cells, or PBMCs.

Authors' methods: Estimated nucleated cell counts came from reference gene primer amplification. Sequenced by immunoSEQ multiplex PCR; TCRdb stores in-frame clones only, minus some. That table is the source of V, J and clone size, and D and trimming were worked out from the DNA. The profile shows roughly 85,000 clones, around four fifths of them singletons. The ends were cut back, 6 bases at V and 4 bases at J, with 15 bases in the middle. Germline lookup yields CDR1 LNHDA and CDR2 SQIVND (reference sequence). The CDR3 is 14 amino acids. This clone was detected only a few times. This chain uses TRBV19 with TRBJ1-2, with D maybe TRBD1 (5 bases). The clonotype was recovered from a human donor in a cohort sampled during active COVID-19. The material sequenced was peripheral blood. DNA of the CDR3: TGTGCCAGTAGCCCCCGCAGGGCGTTCTATGGCTACACCTTC. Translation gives CASSPRRAFYGYTF.